This note documents a single T cell receptor (beta chain) sequence. Its cognate antigen has yet to be identified. Per-nucleotide qualities are absent, and no much larger clonotype sits a single base away. TCRbeta CDR3 regions were amplified from genomic DNA using the immunoSEQ Assay, a bias-controlled multiplex PCR. Regarding the original processing steps: Nucleated cell counts per sample were estimated from amplification of reference gene primers within the assay. To quantify the absolute abundance of each unique TCRbeta CDR3 rearrangement, sequence reads were collapsed and filtered. For each sample, productive Simpson clonality was calculated as the square root of Simpson's diversity index over productive rearrangements. The table comes from immuneACCESS by way of TCRdb, which keeps in-frame sequences with V and J called. Part of the clones is missing from these tables; in studies checked, under half for an unresolved V gene and the rest for unknown reasons. That table gives V, J and clone size, and the DNA gave D and trimming. The sample table lists some 76,000 clones, approximately 85% of them with a count of one. The ten largest clonotypes hold approximately 25% of the sample.

Including cysteine and phenylalanine, the CDR3 has 16 amino acids. The entry retains the CDR3 DNA only, 48 bases that are in frame from base 1. The entry originates in a study of blood T cell repertoires in COVID-19 (dated by TCRdb to 2019 to 2021). Broadly, across the study: Collaborator samples came from the United States, Italy and Spain and covered acute and convalescent phases of COVID-19. The prospective study material was composed of cDNA or gDNA derived from T cells, B-cell-depleted T cells, or PBMCs. Deeply sampled blood TCRbeta repertoires from subjects exposed to, actively infected with, or recovered from COVID-19 were included in the dataset. The repertoires were released in a freely available public database meant as a resource for research on the immune response to SARS-CoV-2. Samples were obtained from the ongoing ImmuneRACE study (first 160 participants) and from 1,200 or so subjects provided by 6 global collaborators. A de-identified subject ID, COVID-19 status, age in years and sex were almost always included in the sample metadata. Where available, HLA class I and class II types were taken from metadata supplied by the sample provider and were not determined by assay-based typing.

Overall results and qualifications from the work: The amount of clinical and demographic metadata varied by source and participant and was provided uncurated.

Whole blood was collected in K2EDTA tubes by collaborating institutions according to the institutions' own protocols. Collaborator samples were shipped for TCRbeta analysis as frozen whole blood, isolated PBMCs, or DNA extracted from either sample type. The sequenced sample was peripheral blood. The chain is made from TRBV21-1 and TRBJ1-5. TRBV21-1 is listed as a pseudogene. The TCR comes from a human donor in a cohort sampled during active COVID-19. The CDR3 in this case is CASSKGRGGDHQPQHF. The DNA is TGTGCCAGCAGCAAAGGGCGAGGGGGGGACCATCAGCCCCAGCATTTT.